The clone carrying this T cell receptor (beta chain) occurred a few times. What it recognizes is unknown. Unique molecular identifiers tagged the TCR beta cDNA libraries. TCRdb re-derived calls from the PCR reads in MiXCR, one entry per CDR3 protein. This table has about 540,000 distinct CDR3 sequences, roughly 34% appearing once. The sample comes from a study of post-analysis software for immune sequencing data. Findings and limits, study-wide: When patients were compared with controls, a handful of TRBV segments were more frequent, TRBV5-6, TRBV5-1 and TRBV20-1 among them.

Germline V lookup: CDR1 MGHDK, CDR2 SYGVNS. The CDR3 runs to 15 residues. V gave up 3 bases and J gave up 3 bases, with 14 bases separating them. The sequenced material came from blood. The chain employs TRBV25-1 and TRBJ2-5; D might be TRBD2 (6 bases). The receptor's source is a girl aged 2 to 17 with multiple sclerosis. The CDR3 here is CASSDVGTAEETQYF. The CDR3 DNA sequence: TGTGCCAGCAGTGACGTTGGGACTGCTGAAGAGACCCAGTACTTC.